This T cell receptor beta chain originates from a study of cytomegalovirus exposure and HLA in healthy donors. Overall study context: Earlier findings included about 120 million unique TCR beta sequences obtained from about 170 million T cells.

The CDR3 contains 16 residues. Germline loops: CDR1 SGHTA, CDR2 FQGNSA. The germline V and J ends were trimmed by 5 bases and 1 base, with 17 bases remaining between them. This clone was found once. Its antigen is currently unknown. 60 Vbeta and 13 Jbeta primers were used in PCR. Sequencing was performed with immunoSEQ multiplex PCR; in TCRdb, only in-frame clones are kept and a portion is missing. The repertoire holds some 140,000 clones, with approximately 80% as singletons. Study-wide findings and caveats: Serostatus for CMV was the only available immune exposure information.

The chain uses TRBV7-2 and TRBJ2-5; maybe TRBD2 (6 bases). The material sequenced was PBMCs. The TCR comes from a man aged 25-40 years in good health and CMV-seronegative. The CDR3 is CASSTSSGRGQETQYF. CDR3 bases: TGTGCCAGCAGCACGAGTAGCGGACGAGGCCAAGAGACCCAGTACTTC. Drawing the rest from reference TRBV7-2 and TRBJ2-5, the complete variable domain is GAGVSQSPSNKVTEKGKDVELRCDPISGHTALYWYRQSLGQGLEFLIYFQGNSAPDKSGLPSDRFSAERTGGSVSTLTIQRTQQEDSAVYLCASSTSSGRGQETQYFGPGTRLLVL.